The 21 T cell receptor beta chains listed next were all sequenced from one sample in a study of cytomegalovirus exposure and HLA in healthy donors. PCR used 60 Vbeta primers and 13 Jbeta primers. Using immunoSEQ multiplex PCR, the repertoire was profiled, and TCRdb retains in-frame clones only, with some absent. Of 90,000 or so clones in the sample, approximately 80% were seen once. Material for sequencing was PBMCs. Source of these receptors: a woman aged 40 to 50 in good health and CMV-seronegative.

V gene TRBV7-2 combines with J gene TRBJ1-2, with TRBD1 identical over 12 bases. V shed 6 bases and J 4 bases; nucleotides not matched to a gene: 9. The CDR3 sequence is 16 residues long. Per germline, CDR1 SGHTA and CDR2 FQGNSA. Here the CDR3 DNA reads TGTGCCAGCAGGGGGGGACAGGGGGCGCAGGGCTATGGCTACACCTTC. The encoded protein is CASRGGQGAQGYGYTF. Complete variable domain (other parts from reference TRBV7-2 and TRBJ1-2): GAGVSQSPSNKVTEKGKDVELRCDPISGHTALYWYRQSLGQGLEFLIYFQGNSAPDKSGLPSDRFSAERTGGSVSTLTIQRTQQEDSAVYLCASRGGQGAQGYGYTFGSGTRLTVV.

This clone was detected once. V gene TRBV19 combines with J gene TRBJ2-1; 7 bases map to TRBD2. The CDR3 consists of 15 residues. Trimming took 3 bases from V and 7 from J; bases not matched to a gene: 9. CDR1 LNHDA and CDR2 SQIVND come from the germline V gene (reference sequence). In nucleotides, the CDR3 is TGTGCCAGTAGTATCCCCCCACTAGCGAGTAATGAGCAGTTCTTC. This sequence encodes CASSIPPLASNEQFF. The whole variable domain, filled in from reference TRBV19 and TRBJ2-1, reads DGGITQSPKYLFRKEGQNVTLSCEQNLNHDAMYWYRQDPGQGLRLIYYSQIVNDFQKGDIAEGYSVSREKKESFPLTVTSAQKNPTAFYLCASSIPPLASNEQFFGPGTRLTVL.

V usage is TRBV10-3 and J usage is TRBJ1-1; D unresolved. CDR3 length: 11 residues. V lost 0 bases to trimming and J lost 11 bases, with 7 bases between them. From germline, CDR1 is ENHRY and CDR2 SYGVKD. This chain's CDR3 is CAISESRGAFF. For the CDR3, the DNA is TGTGCCATCAGTGAGTCGCGAGGGGCTTTCTTT.

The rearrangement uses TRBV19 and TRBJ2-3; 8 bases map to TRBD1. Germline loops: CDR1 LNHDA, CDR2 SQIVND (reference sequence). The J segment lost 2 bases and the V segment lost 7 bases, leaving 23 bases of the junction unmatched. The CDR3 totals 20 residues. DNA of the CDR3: TGTGCCAGTACCAGGCGGCGGGGCGACCGAGGGACAGGCACCACAGATACGCAGTATTTT. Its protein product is CASTRRRGDRGTGTTDTQYF.

This CDR3 is CAISSDRGHYGYTF. Here the CDR3 DNA reads TGTGCCATCTCGTCCGACAGGGGCCACTATGGCTACACCTTC. V gene TRBV10-3 combines with J gene TRBJ1-2; TRBD1 matches at 8 bases. V shed 8 bases, J shed 3 bases, and the junction held 8 bases outside the gene matches. This CDR3 contains 14 residues. CDR1 is ENHRY and CDR2 is SYGVKD in the germline V gene.

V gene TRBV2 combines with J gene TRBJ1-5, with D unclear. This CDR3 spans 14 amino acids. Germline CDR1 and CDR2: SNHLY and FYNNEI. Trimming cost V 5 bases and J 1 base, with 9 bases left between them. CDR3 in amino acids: CASSLDSSNQPQHF. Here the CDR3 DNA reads TGTGCCAGCAGTTTGGACTCGAGCAATCAGCCCCAGCATTTT.

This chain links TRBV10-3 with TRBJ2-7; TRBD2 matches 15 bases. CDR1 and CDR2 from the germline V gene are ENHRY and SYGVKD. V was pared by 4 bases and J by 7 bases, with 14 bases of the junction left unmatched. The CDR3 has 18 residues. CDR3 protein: CAISGASGTSGRRKEQYF. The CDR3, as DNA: TGTGCCATCAGTGGGGCTTCCGGGACTAGCGGGAGGAGGAAGGAGCAGTACTTC.

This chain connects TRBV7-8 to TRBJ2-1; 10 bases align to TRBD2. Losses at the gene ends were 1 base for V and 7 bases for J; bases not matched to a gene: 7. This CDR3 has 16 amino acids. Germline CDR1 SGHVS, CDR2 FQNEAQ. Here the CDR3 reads CASSLVSSGGQNEQFF. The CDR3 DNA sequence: TGTGCCAGCAGCTTAGTATCTAGCGGGGGCCAAAATGAGCAGTTCTTC.

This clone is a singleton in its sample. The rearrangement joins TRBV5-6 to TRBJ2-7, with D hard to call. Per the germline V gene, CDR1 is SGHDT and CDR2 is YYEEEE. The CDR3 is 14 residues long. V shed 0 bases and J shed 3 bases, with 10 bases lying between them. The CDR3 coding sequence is TGTGCCAGCAGCTTGGCCAGGTTTTTCTACGAGCAGTACTTC. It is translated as CASSLARFFYEQYF.

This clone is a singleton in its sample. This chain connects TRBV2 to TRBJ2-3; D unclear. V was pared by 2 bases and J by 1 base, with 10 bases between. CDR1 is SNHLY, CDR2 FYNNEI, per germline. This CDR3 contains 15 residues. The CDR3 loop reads CASSEQRWGTDTQYF. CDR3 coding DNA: TGTGCCAGCAGTGAACAGCGCTGGGGCACAGATACGCAGTATTTT.

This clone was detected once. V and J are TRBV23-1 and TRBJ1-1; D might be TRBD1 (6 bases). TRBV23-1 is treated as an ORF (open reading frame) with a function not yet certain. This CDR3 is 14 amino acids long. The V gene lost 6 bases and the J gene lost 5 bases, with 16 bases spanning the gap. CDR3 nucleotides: TGCGCCAGCAGGAGAACAGGGATCTCGACTGAAGCTTTCTTT. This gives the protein CASRRTGISTEAFF.

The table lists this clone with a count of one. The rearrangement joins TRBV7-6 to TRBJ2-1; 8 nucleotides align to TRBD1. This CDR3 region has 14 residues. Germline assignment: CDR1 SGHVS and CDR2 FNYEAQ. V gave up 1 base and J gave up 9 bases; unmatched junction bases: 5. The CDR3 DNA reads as TGTGCCAGCAGCTTAGGGACAGGGAGTACTGAGCAGTTCTTC. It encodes CASSLGTGSTEQFF. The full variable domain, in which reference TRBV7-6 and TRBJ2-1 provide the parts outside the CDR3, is GAGVSQSPRYKVTKRGQDVALRCDPISGHVSLYWYRQALGQGPEFLTYFNYEAQQDKSGLPNDRFSAERPEGSISTLTIQRTEQRDSAMYRCASSLGTGSTEQFFGPGTRLTVL.

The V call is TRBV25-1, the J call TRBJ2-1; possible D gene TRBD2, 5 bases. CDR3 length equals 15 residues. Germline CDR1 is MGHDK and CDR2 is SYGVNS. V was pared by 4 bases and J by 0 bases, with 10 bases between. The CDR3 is CASSGGRSSYNEQFF. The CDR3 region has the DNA TGTGCCAGCAGTGGAGGGCGGAGCTCCTACAATGAGCAGTTCTTC.

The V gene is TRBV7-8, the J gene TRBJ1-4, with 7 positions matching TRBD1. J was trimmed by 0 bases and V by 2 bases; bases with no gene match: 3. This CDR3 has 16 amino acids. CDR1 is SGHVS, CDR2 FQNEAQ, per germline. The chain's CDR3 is CASSLSGTATNEKLFF. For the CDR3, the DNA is TGTGCCAGCAGCTTAAGTGGGACAGCAACTAATGAAAAACTGTTTTTT. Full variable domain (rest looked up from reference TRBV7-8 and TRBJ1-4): GAGVSQSPRYKVAKRGQDVALRCDPISGHVSLFWYQQALGQGPEFLTYFQNEAQLDKSGLPSDRFFAERPEGSVSTLKIQRTQQEDSAVYLCASSLSGTATNEKLFFGSGTQLSVL.

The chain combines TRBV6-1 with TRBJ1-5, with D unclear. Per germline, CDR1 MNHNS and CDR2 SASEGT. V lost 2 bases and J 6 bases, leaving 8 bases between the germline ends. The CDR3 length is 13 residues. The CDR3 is CASSEPRGQPQHF. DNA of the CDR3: TGTGCCAGCAGTGAACCGCGGGGTCAGCCCCAGCATTTT.

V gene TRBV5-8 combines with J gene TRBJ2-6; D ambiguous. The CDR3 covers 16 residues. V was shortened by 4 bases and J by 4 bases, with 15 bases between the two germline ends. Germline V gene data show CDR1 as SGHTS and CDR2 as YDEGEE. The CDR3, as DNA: TGTGCCAGCAGCCTTCGAAAGCAAAGAGGGGCCAACGTCCTGACTTTC. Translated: CASSLRKQRGANVLTF.

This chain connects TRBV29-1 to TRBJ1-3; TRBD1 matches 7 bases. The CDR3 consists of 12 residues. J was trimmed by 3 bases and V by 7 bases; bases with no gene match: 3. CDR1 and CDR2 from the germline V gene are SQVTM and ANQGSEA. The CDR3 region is CSAHRGGNTIYF. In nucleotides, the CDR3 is TGCAGCGCCCACAGGGGTGGAAACACCATATATTTT.

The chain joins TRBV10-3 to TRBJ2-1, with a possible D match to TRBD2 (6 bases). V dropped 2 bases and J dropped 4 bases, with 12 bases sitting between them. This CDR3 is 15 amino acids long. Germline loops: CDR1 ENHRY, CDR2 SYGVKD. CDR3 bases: TGTGCCATCAGTGAGAGCGGAGGGAGTTACAATGAGCAGTTCTTC. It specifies CAISESGGSYNEQFF.

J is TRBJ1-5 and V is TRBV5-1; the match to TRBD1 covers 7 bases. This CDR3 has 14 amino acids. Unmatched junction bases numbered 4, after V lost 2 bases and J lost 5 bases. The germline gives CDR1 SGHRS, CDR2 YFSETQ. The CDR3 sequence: CASSFRDSYQPQHF. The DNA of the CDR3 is TGCGCCAGCAGCTTCCGGGACAGCTATCAGCCCCAGCATTTT.

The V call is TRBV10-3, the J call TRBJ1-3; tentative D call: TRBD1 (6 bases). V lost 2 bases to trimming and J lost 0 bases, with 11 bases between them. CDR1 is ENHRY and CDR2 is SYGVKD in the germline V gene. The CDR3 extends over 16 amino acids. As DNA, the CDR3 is TGTGCCATCAGTGAGGGACAGCGCAACTCTGGAAACACCATATATTTT. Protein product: CAISEGQRNSGNTIYF.

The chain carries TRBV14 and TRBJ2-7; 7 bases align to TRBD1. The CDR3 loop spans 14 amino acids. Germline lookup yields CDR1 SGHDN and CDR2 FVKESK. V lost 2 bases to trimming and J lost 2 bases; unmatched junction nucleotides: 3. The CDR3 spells CASSQLTGAYEQYF. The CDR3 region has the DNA TGTGCCAGCAGCCAACTCACAGGGGCCTACGAGCAGTACTTC.